This is a list of T cell receptor beta chains from one sample in a study of blood T cell repertoires in COVID-19. The protocol was immunoSEQ multiplex PCR, while the TCRdb copy is restricted to in-frame clones and leaves out a portion. The table has 200,000 to 250,000 clones, 82% seen once; the top ten hold 3% to 4.5%. Sequenced sample: peripheral blood. The source of these receptors is a woman of 80 years or more with acute or convalescent COVID-19. Both conserved end residues are part of each CDR3. Each record gives: J gene, D gene, CDR3 length, clone size, V gene, CDR3 DNA, CDR3 protein. D genes are given only for firm matches. Rows may omit the clone size; those that give it use once, few, many or a size class.

J gene: TRBJ1-4
D gene: .
CDR3 length: 12
clone size: .
V gene: TRBV18
CDR3 DNA: TGTGCCAGCTCAGAACAGGATGAAAAACTGTTTTTT
CDR3 protein: CASSEQDEKLFF

J gene: TRBJ2-7
D gene: TRBD2
CDR3 length: 13
clone size: .
V gene: TRBV19
CDR3 DNA: TGTGCCAGTAGTTCGGGACTAGCGGGGCCCCAGTACTTC
CDR3 protein: CASSSGLAGPQYF

J gene: TRBJ1-1
D gene: .
CDR3 length: 16
clone size: .
V gene: TRBV19
CDR3 DNA: TGTGCCAGTAGTATTGCCCCCATTTCGGGGGGAACTGAAGCTTTCTTT
CDR3 protein: CASSIAPISGGTEAFF

J gene: TRBJ1-2
D gene: .
CDR3 length: 12
clone size: .
V gene: TRBV10-2
CDR3 DNA: TGCGCCAGCAGTGAGGCAGGGTCCGGCTACACCTTC
CDR3 protein: CASSEAGSGYTF

J gene: TRBJ2-4
D gene: .
CDR3 length: 15
clone size: .
V gene: TRBV10-3
CDR3 DNA: TGTGCCATCAGTGAGGTGGGGGCGGCCAAAAACATTCAGTACTTC
CDR3 protein: CAISEVGAAKNIQYF

J gene: TRBJ1-5
D gene: TRBD1
CDR3 length: 14
clone size: .
V gene: TRBV19
CDR3 DNA: TGTGCCAGTAATCAACAGGGGGGCAATCAGCCCCAGCATTTT
CDR3 protein: CASNQQGGNQPQHF

J gene: TRBJ2-1
D gene: TRBD1
CDR3 length: 14
clone size: .
V gene: TRBV7-2
CDR3 DNA: TGTGCCAGCAGCCGGGACAGGGGGTACAATGAGCAGTTCTTC
CDR3 protein: CASSRDRGYNEQFF

J gene: TRBJ1-1
D gene: .
CDR3 length: 13
clone size: .
V gene: TRBV19
CDR3 DNA: TGTGCCAGTCTGTTAAGTAGGAACACTGAAGCTTTCTTT
CDR3 protein: CASLLSRNTEAFF

J gene: TRBJ2-1
D gene: .
CDR3 length: 16
clone size: .
V gene: TRBV9
CDR3 DNA: TGTGCCAGCAGCACGCTCGGGGGGCCAACCTACAATGAGCAGTTCTTC
CDR3 protein: CASSTLGGPTYNEQFF

J gene: TRBJ1-2
D gene: .
CDR3 length: 13
clone size: .
V gene: TRBV10-3
CDR3 DNA: TGTGCCATCAGTGAGTGGTCAGGGTATGGCTACACCTTC
CDR3 protein: CAISEWSGYGYTF

J gene: TRBJ2-3
D gene: .
CDR3 length: 11
clone size: .
V gene: TRBV20-1
CDR3 DNA: TGCAGTGCTCCCGCGACTGATACGCAGTATTTT
CDR3 protein: CSAPATDTQYF

J gene: TRBJ2-3
D gene: TRBD1
CDR3 length: 14
clone size: .
V gene: TRBV7-9
CDR3 DNA: TGTGCCAGCAGCCTTAGGACAGGGGGGAATACGCAGTATTTT
CDR3 protein: CASSLRTGGNTQYF

J gene: TRBJ1-2
D gene: .
CDR3 length: 14
clone size: .
V gene: TRBV2
CDR3 DNA: TGTGCCAGCAGACAACAGGAAGCTAACTATGGCTACACCTTC
CDR3 protein: CASRQQEANYGYTF

J gene: TRBJ1-2
D gene: .
CDR3 length: 14
clone size: .
V gene: TRBV7-2
CDR3 DNA: TGTGCCAGCAGCTTAGGGGGGCCGAACTATGGCTACACCTTC
CDR3 protein: CASSLGGPNYGYTF

J gene: TRBJ2-5
D gene: .
CDR3 length: 15
clone size: .
V gene: TRBV18
CDR3 DNA: TGTGCCAGCTCACCAACTTTCGAGTACCAAGAGACCCAGTACTTC
CDR3 protein: CASSPTFEYQETQYF

J gene: TRBJ2-7
D gene: TRBD1
CDR3 length: 14
clone size: .
V gene: TRBV20-1
CDR3 DNA: TGCAGTGCTAGTCGCGAGGACAGGTCCTACGAGCAGTACTTC
CDR3 protein: CSASREDRSYEQYF

J gene: TRBJ1-5
D gene: .
CDR3 length: 16
clone size: .
V gene: TRBV24-1
CDR3 DNA: TGTGCCACCAGTGACCGAGACAGGCCCGGGGTTCAGCCCCAGCATTTT
CDR3 protein: CATSDRDRPGVQPQHF

J gene: TRBJ1-2
D gene: TRBD1
CDR3 length: 15
clone size: .
V gene: TRBV7-8
CDR3 DNA: TGTGCCAGCAGCCGCGGGACAGGTTACTCAAATGGCTACACCTTC
CDR3 protein: CASSRGTGYSNGYTF

J gene: TRBJ1-2
D gene: TRBD1
CDR3 length: 16
clone size: once
V gene: TRBV4-1
CDR3 DNA: TGCGCCAGCAGCTTCCGACAGGGCGGGGACCTCGGCGGCTACACCTTC
CDR3 protein: CASSFRQGGDLGGYTF

J gene: TRBJ1-5
D gene: TRBD1
CDR3 length: 18
clone size: .
V gene: TRBV29-1
CDR3 DNA: TGCAGCGTAGAGGACAGGGGTTCGCCCACTGCCTTTAATCAGCCCCAGCATTTT
CDR3 protein: CSVEDRGSPTAFNQPQHF

J gene: TRBJ1-1
D gene: .
CDR3 length: 14
clone size: few
V gene: TRBV10-3
CDR3 DNA: TGTGCCATCAGCCCGGGACAACAGAACACTGAAGCTTTCTTT
CDR3 protein: CAISPGQQNTEAFF

J gene: TRBJ1-2
D gene: .
CDR3 length: 13
clone size: .
V gene: TRBV18
CDR3 DNA: TGTGCCAGCTCCCCTGACAGGAACTATGGCTACACCTTC
CDR3 protein: CASSPDRNYGYTF

J gene: TRBJ1-1
D gene: .
CDR3 length: 14
clone size: .
V gene: TRBV5-1
CDR3 DNA: TGCGCCAGCAGCTACTCCCGGGGGAGCACTGAAGCTTTCTTT
CDR3 protein: CASSYSRGSTEAFF

J gene: TRBJ1-2
D gene: .
CDR3 length: 14
clone size: .
V gene: TRBV11-3
CDR3 DNA: TGTGCCAGCAGCTTAAATCCGGGGTTCTATGGCTACACCTTC
CDR3 protein: CASSLNPGFYGYTF

J gene: TRBJ1-2
D gene: TRBD1
CDR3 length: 14
clone size: .
V gene: TRBV28
CDR3 DNA: TGTGCCAGCACCCAGGGACAGACTAACTATGGCTACACCTTC
CDR3 protein: CASTQGQTNYGYTF

J gene: TRBJ1-2
D gene: .
CDR3 length: 14
clone size: few
V gene: TRBV7-9
CDR3 DNA: TGTGCCAGCCCCCCGGATGGGCATTTGTATGGCTACACCTTC
CDR3 protein: CASPPDGHLYGYTF

J gene: TRBJ2-1
D gene: .
CDR3 length: 14
clone size: .
V gene: TRBV2
CDR3 DNA: TGTGCCAGCAGTGATTACTCGAGGGTCAATGAGCAGTTCTTC
CDR3 protein: CASSDYSRVNEQFF

J gene: TRBJ2-2
D gene: .
CDR3 length: 19
clone size: .
V gene: TRBV5-6
CDR3 DNA: TGTGCCAGCAGATACAGTGTGCGGGGGCAGGGGACTAACACCGGGGAGCTGTTTTTT
CDR3 protein: CASRYSVRGQGTNTGELFF

J gene: TRBJ2-7
D gene: .
CDR3 length: 13
clone size: few
V gene: TRBV6-2/TRBV6-3
CDR3 DNA: TGTGCCAGCAGTTACGTAAGGGGTTACGAGCAGTACTTC
CDR3 protein: CASSYVRGYEQYF

J gene: TRBJ1-1
D gene: TRBD1
CDR3 length: 15
clone size: .
V gene: TRBV6-5
CDR3 DNA: TGTGCCAGCATGAGGACAGGGCCCATCAACACTGAAGCTTTCTTT
CDR3 protein: CASMRTGPINTEAFF

J gene: TRBJ2-1
D gene: .
CDR3 length: 14
clone size: .
V gene: TRBV15
CDR3 DNA: TGTGCCACCAGCTACGGTGGCGGGGTAAGGGAGCAGTTCTTC
CDR3 protein: CATSYGGGVREQFF

J gene: TRBJ2-1
D gene: TRBD1
CDR3 length: 16
clone size: .
V gene: TRBV12-5
CDR3 DNA: TGTGCTAGTGGTTTGGTACAGGGGGATGGAGTGAATGAGCAGTTCTTC
CDR3 protein: CASGLVQGDGVNEQFF

J gene: TRBJ1-1
D gene: TRBD1
CDR3 length: 12
clone size: .
V gene: TRBV2
CDR3 DNA: TGTGCCAGCAGCCAAGACAGGGGCGAAGCTTTCTTT
CDR3 protein: CASSQDRGEAFF

J gene: TRBJ2-3
D gene: .
CDR3 length: 16
clone size: .
V gene: TRBV7-7
CDR3 DNA: TGTGCCAGCAGCTTGGGGCAGGGCCGTTTCGCAGATACGCAGTATTTT
CDR3 protein: CASSLGQGRFADTQYF